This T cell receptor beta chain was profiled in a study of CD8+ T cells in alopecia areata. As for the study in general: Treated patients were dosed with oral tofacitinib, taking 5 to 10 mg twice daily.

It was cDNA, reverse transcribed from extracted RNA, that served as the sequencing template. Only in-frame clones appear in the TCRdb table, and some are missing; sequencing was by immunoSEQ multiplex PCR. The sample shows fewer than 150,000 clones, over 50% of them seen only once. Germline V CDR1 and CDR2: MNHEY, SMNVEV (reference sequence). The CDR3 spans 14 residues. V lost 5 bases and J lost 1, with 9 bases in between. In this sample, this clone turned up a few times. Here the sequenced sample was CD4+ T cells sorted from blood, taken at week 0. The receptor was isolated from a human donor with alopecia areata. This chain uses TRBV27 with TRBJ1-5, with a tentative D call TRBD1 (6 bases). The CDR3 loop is CASSRDRSNQPQHF. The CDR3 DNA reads TGTGCCAGCAGTCGTGACAGGAGCAATCAGCCCCAGCATTTT.